The present entry profiles one T cell receptor (beta chain) with its context. CDR1 is SGHTA and CDR2 is FQGNSA in the germline V gene. The V end lost 1 base, the J end lost 4 bases, and 8 bases lay between the germline ends. The CDR3 covers 14 residues. Authors' data handling: Estimation of nucleated cell counts relied on the amplification of reference gene primers. TCRdb keeps only in-frame clones here, not all; method: immunoSEQ multiplex PCR. The V and J calls and clone size come from that table; D and trimming were worked out from the DNA. The table lists roughly 100,000 clones, over 70% of them singletons. The entry originates in a study of blood T cell repertoires in COVID-19.

This receptor was taken from a man aged 50-59 years with acute or convalescent COVID-19. The J gene is TRBJ1-3, the V gene TRBV7-2; TRBD1 is a possible D gene (6 bases). Sequencing used peripheral blood. This CDR3 is CASSLEGTGNTIYF. Written as DNA, the CDR3 is TGTGCCAGCAGCTTAGAGGGGACAGGAAACACCATATATTTT.